Listed below are T cell receptor beta chains from one sample, sequenced in a study of blood T cell repertoires in COVID-19. Repertoires were generated with immunoSEQ multiplex PCR, while TCRdb's copy carries only in-frame clones and drops some. The sample holds a few hundred thousand clones, roughly nine tenths seen once. Sequencing was carried out using peripheral blood. The origin of the receptors is a woman aged 25 to 39 with COVID-19, enrolled during active disease. Each CDR3 is given with its conserved first and last residue. The D gene is left open where the match is weak. Only some rows state a clone size, as once, few, many or a class for expanded clones.

v_gene	len	j_gene	d_gene	abundance	CDR3nt	CDR3aa
TRBV2	16	TRBJ1-5	.	.	TGTGCCAGCAGTGCGGCAGGGCCAGGGATTAATCAGCCCCAGCATTTT	CASSAAGPGINQPQHF
TRBV20-1	15	TRBJ1-6	TRBD1	.	TGCAGTGCTAGTCAGGACAGGACTTTTAATTCACCCCTCCACTTT	CSASQDRTFNSPLHF
TRBV7-2	15	TRBJ2-1	TRBD2	.	TGTGCCAGCAGCTCCTCTAGCGGGGACTACAATGAGCAGTTCTTC	CASSSSSGDYNEQFF
TRBV28	16	TRBJ2-5	TRBD2	.	TGTGCCAGCACCACCGCCGGGAGGGGCGTAGGAGAGACCCAGTACTTC	CASTTAGRGVGETQYF
TRBV4-1	16	TRBJ1-4	.	few	TGCGCCAGCAGCCAAGCCCTTGGAGCTGGAATTGAAAAACTGTTTTTT	CASSQALGAGIEKLFF
TRBV28	14	TRBJ1-2	.	.	TGTGCCAGCAGTTTATTAGGAGAATCCTATGGCTACACCTTC	CASSLLGESYGYTF
TRBV6-4	14	TRBJ2-2	.	.	TGTGCCAGCAGTGACCGGCTGAGGACCGGGGAGCTGTTTTTT	CASSDRLRTGELFF
TRBV6-5	14	TRBJ1-3	.	.	TGTGCCAGCAGTTACTCGGAGACCGGAAACACCATATATTTT	CASSYSETGNTIYF
TRBV29-1	13	TRBJ2-7	.	few	TGCAGCGTTGAGGGGGGGACATCCTACGAGCAGTACTTC	CSVEGGTSYEQYF
TRBV15	15	TRBJ1-3	.	few	TGTGCCACCAGCTCAATGGCCAGGGGTGCAGACACCATATATTTT	CATSSMARGADTIYF